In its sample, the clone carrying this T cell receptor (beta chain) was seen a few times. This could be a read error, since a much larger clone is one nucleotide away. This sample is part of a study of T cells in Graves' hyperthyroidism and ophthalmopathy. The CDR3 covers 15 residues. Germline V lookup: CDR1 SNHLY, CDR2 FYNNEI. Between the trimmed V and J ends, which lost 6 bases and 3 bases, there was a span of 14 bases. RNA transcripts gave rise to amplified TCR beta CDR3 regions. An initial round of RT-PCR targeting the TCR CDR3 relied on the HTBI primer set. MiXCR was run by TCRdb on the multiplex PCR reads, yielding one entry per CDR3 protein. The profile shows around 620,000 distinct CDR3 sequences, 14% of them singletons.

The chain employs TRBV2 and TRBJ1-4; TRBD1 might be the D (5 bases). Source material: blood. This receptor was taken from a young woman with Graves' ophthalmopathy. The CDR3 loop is CASRESRVANEKLFF. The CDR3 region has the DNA TGTGCCAGCAGAGAGAGCAGGGTAGCTAATGAAAAACTGTTTTTT.